Given below is one T cell receptor beta chain in context. The antigen remains undetermined. The data were taken from a study of T cell responses to AZD1222 COVID-19 vaccine. Only in-frame clones appear in the TCRdb table, and some are missing; sequencing was by immunoSEQ multiplex PCR. Of approximately 99,000 clones detected, approximately 90% appear once; the ten largest clones hold approximately 9%. This CDR3 comprises 13 residues. The germline gives CDR1 SNHLY, CDR2 FYNNEI. Trimming left V 6 bases short and J 9 bases short, with 15 bases between. Findings and caveats of the study: Close to half of all spike-specific TCRs reportedly target regions of the variants that are unmutated. Clonal diversity may have been underestimated, and the donors were mostly white British, with more females than males. The number of AZD1222 recipients seropositive at baseline was only five or six. Rises in breadth and depth of Spike-specific TCRs came after two AZD1222 doses.

The sequenced sample was peripheral blood, obtained 28 days after the second AZD1222 dose. The gene calls are TRBV2 and TRBJ2-1; tentatively, D is TRBD1 (5 bases). This clonotype was obtained from an adult who received the AZD1222 COVID-19 vaccine. This CDR3 reads CASSGPLGAEQFF. CDR3 bases: TGTGCCAGCAGCGGGCCCCTAGGGGCTGAGCAGTTCTTC.